These 26 T cell receptor beta chains share one sample of origin, sequenced in a study of vaccination and CD4 T cells after COVID-19. Regarding treatment: roughly 10-day PBMC culture with coronavirus spike peptide pools or control peptides (ViraFEST assay). The collection of CD4+ T cells from the unexposed donor took place before the COVID-19 pandemic (2011-2018). The Oncomine TCR Beta short-read assay generated sequence data from the DNA of cultured CD4+ T cells. MiXCR, run by TCRdb on the PCR reads, gives a single entry per CDR3 protein. This sample yields 2,000 to 3,000 distinct CDR3 sequences, of which under 45% are seen a single time; roughly 45% belongs to the top ten. The antigens for these receptors are not known. The sequenced sample was CD4+ T cells from blood, cultured in vitro. These receptors all come from a human donor in good health.

The chain recombines TRBV7-2 with TRBJ1-6; D remains unclear. Trimming cost V 0 bases and J 5 bases, with 5 bases left between them. The CDR3 sequence is 14 residues long. The germline V gene encodes CDR1 SGHTA and CDR2 FQGNSA. CDR3 region: CASSLAQHNSPLHF. For the CDR3, the DNA is TGTGCCAGCAGCTTAGCGCAGCATAATTCACCCCTCCACTTT.

There are a few counts of this clonotype. This chain joins TRBV7-9 and TRBJ1-5, with D tentatively TRBD1 (6 bases). Germline CDR1 reads SEHNR; CDR2 reads FQNEAQ (reference sequence). The V end lost 6 bases, the J end lost 11 bases, and 23 bases lay between the germline ends. This CDR3 is built from 15 residues. The CDR3 loop reads CASRPPGHEVTAQHF. The CDR3 bases are TGTGCCAGCAGACCTCCGGGACACGAAGTTACAGCCCAGCATTTT.

This clonotype turned up a few times. V and J are TRBV24-1 and TRBJ1-1; the D gene is possibly TRBD1 (5 bases). This CDR3 is 15 amino acids long. CDR1 is KGHDR, CDR2 SFDVKD, per germline. Trimming stripped 2 bases from V and 2 bases from J, with 11 bases between. DNA for the CDR3: TGTGCCACCAGTGATTCGGGGGGGGGAAACACTGAAGCTTTCTTT. It yields the protein CATSDSGGGNTEAFF.

The V and J genes are TRBV30 and TRBJ2-5; D is ambiguous. Trimming shortened V by 2 bases and J by 9 bases, and 13 bases separated the two germline ends. CDR1 GTSNPN and CDR2 SVGIG come from the germline V gene (reference sequence). The CDR3 totals 12 residues. The CDR3 spells CAWSLSFDPQYF. Here the CDR3 DNA reads TGTGCCTGGAGTCTATCCTTTGACCCCCAGTACTTC. The variable domain in full, with the rest retrieved from reference TRBV30 and TRBJ2-5, is SQTIHQWPATLVQPVGSPLSLECTVEGTSNPNLYWYRQAAGRGLQLLFYSVGIGQISSEVPQNLSASRPQDRQFILSSKKLLLSDSGFYLCAWSLSFDPQYFGPGTRLLVL.

This clonotype appeared a few times. The CDR3 here is CSAREQPGTDTQYF. DNA for the CDR3: TGCAGTGCTAGAGAACAGCCGGGGACAGATACGCAGTATTTT. J is TRBJ2-3 and V is TRBV20-1; TRBD2 is a possible D gene (5 bases). CDR3 length: 14 residues. V gave up 0 bases and J gave up 3 bases, with 10 bases separating them. Germline V gives CDR1 DFQATT, CDR2 SNEGSKA (reference sequence).

The chain employs TRBV19 and TRBJ1-1, with TRBD1 as a possible D gene (6 bases). CDR3 length: 13 amino acids. Germline-derived CDR1 and CDR2 are LNHDA and SQIVND (reference sequence). Deletions cut 4 bases from V and 5 bases from J, with 11 bases between. In DNA form, the CDR3 reads TGTGCCAGTAGTACTGGGGGCAGGACTGAAGCTTTCTTT. This translates into CASSTGGRTEAFF.

V and J are TRBV7-9 and TRBJ1-6, with 8 bases lining up with TRBD1. Trimming at V came to 1 base and at J to 7 bases, leaving 6 bases not matched to a gene. This CDR3 is 16 amino acids long. The germline V gene encodes CDR1 SEHNR and CDR2 FQNEAQ (reference sequence). The CDR3 loop is CASSLGPGTGNSPLHF. In DNA, the CDR3 is TGTGCCAGCAGCTTAGGCCCCGGGACAGGAAATTCACCCCTCCACTTT.

This chain joins TRBV25-1 and TRBJ2-7; D is unclear. The V end was cut by 4 bases, the J end by 4 bases, with 14 bases between. From germline, CDR1 is MGHDK and CDR2 SYGVNS. This CDR3 region has 14 residues. CDR3 in DNA: TGTGCCAGCAGTGGCCCCCAGCCCAAGTACGAGCAGTACTTC. This encodes CASSGPQPKYEQYF.

This clonotype has more than one count but fewer than ten. This rearrangement joins TRBV15 to TRBJ2-1, with TRBD2 identical over 13 bases. This CDR3 region has 21 residues. Looked up from germline, CDR1 is LNHNV and CDR2 is YYDKDF (reference sequence). The V segment lost 5 bases and the J segment 2 bases; nucleotides outside the gene matches: 18. CDR3 loop: CATSSGPGLAGPKTTYNEQFF. In DNA form, the CDR3 reads TGTGCCACCAGCTCGGGTCCGGGACTAGCGGGACCTAAAACAACCTACAATGAGCAGTTCTTC.

The chain employs TRBV10-3 and TRBJ2-7; weak D call: TRBD1 (6 bases). The germline V and J ends were trimmed by 7 bases and 3 bases, with 16 bases remaining between them. Germline V CDR1 and CDR2: ENHRY, SYGVKD. This CDR3 contains 14 residues. The DNA for the CDR3 is TGTGCCATCATGACCCAGGGGTCAGACTACGAGCAGTACTTC. This encodes CAIMTQGSDYEQYF.

The CDR3 sequence is CASSRSGPGGYEQFF. CDR3 nucleotides: TGTGCCAGCAGTCGGAGCGGCCCAGGTGGCTATGAGCAGTTCTTC. This chain joins TRBV7-2 and TRBJ2-1; tentative D call: TRBD2 (5 bases). Germline values: CDR1 SGHTA, CDR2 FQGNSA. The CDR3 sequence is 15 residues long. The V gene lost 6 bases and the J gene lost 8 bases, with 20 bases spanning the gap.

The rearrangement links TRBV30 to TRBJ1-5; the match to TRBD1 covers 7 bases. This CDR3 spans 15 amino acids. The germline V gene has CDR1 GTSNPN and CDR2 SVGIG (reference sequence). V gave up 3 bases and J gave up 2 bases; unmatched junction bases: 7. Here the CDR3 DNA reads TGTGCCTGGAGGGAGGGACAGTCTGGCAATCAGCCCCAGCATTTT. Amino acid sequence: CAWREGQSGNQPQHF.

This clonotype has a handful of counts. This chain uses TRBV20-1 with TRBJ2-1; 7 nucleotides agree with TRBD2. The ends lost 3 bases at V and 4 bases at J; junction bases unmatched: 3. Germline CDR1 and CDR2: DFQATT and SNEGSKA (reference sequence). This CDR3 region has 13 residues. This CDR3 reads CSARREYYNEQFF. DNA for the CDR3: TGCAGTGCTAGGCGGGAGTATTACAATGAGCAGTTCTTC.

V gene TRBV6-1 combines with J gene TRBJ2-7; 7 bases align to TRBD2. Germline lookup yields CDR1 MNHNS and CDR2 SASEGT. CDR3 length: 13 amino acids. Unmatched junction bases numbered 3, after V lost 1 base and J lost 6 bases. In DNA, the CDR3 is TGTGCCAGCAGTGAAGGTTGGGGGGGCGAGCAGTACTTC. Translating gives CASSEGWGGEQYF.

The chain combines TRBV18 with TRBJ2-5; D is perhaps TRBD2 (5 bases). V was clipped by 3 bases and J by 0 bases, with 8 bases between them. There are 14 residues in the CDR3. Per the germline V gene, CDR1 is KGHSH and CDR2 is LQKENI. The CDR3 reads CASSPTGNQETQYF. CDR3 coding DNA: TGTGCCAGCTCACCCACGGGGAACCAAGAGACCCAGTACTTC.

The chain uses TRBV28 and TRBJ1-5; 9 positions match TRBD1. This CDR3 spans 15 amino acids. V shed 4 bases, J shed 5 bases, and the junction held 6 bases outside the gene matches. Germline V gives CDR1 MDHEN, CDR2 SYDVKM. Here the CDR3 reads CASSSAGQGYQPQHF. The CDR3 bases are TGTGCCAGCAGTTCTGCGGGACAGGGATATCAGCCCCAGCATTTT.

The chain has TRBV2 and TRBJ2-5, with 8 bases fitting TRBD1. The V segment lost 6 bases and the J segment 2 bases; nucleotides outside the gene matches: 8. Looked up from germline, CDR1 is SNHLY and CDR2 is FYNNEI. This CDR3 contains 15 residues. The chain's CDR3 is CASSRQTGGQETQYF. The CDR3 DNA reads TGTGCCAGCAGCCGACAAACAGGGGGGCAAGAGACCCAGTACTTC.

J is TRBJ2-5 and V is TRBV2; 10 bases match TRBD1. Germline V lookup: CDR1 SNHLY, CDR2 FYNNEI. V lost 6 bases to trimming and J lost 3 bases; unmatched junction nucleotides: 4. This CDR3 is built from 14 residues. CDR3 sequence: CASRPGTGEETQYF. CDR3 DNA sequence: TGTGCCAGCAGACCCGGGACAGGGGAAGAGACCCAGTACTTC.

This chain uses TRBV29-1 with TRBJ1-1; 8 bases match TRBD1. J was trimmed by 6 bases and V by 7 bases; bases with no gene match: 7. Germline V gene sequence: CDR1 SQVTM, CDR2 ANQGSEA. The CDR3 has 12 residues. As DNA, the CDR3 is TGCAGCGGGGGGGGACAGGCGGCTGAAGCTTTCTTT. It yields the protein CSGGGQAAEAFF.

This clonotype was observed a handful of times. As DNA, the CDR3 is TGTGCCAGCAGCTTATCGACAGGTCAGCCCCAGCATTTT. Translation: CASSLSTGQPQHF. This chain connects TRBV7-8 to TRBJ1-5; a possible D gene is TRBD1 (6 bases). Germline V CDR1 and CDR2: SGHVS, FQNEAQ. This CDR3 comprises 13 residues. V dropped 2 bases and J dropped 6 bases, with 8 bases sitting between them.

The V and J genes are TRBV30 and TRBJ2-1; 10 positions agree with TRBD2. This CDR3 region has 15 residues. The germline CDR1 and CDR2 sequences are GTSNPN and SVGIG (reference sequence). The V and J ends lost 3 bases and 7 bases, in that order; junction bases with no gene match: 9. The DNA of the CDR3 is TGTGCCTGGAGCGGCAGCGGGGGGGCGGGGAATGAGCAGTTCTTC. As protein: CAWSGSGGAGNEQFF.

CDR3: CSAVGQGAWNTEAFF. The CDR3 DNA sequence: TGCAGTGCCGTAGGACAGGGGGCATGGAACACTGAAGCTTTCTTT. The chain links TRBV20-1 to TRBJ1-1; 11 bases align to TRBD1. This CDR3 is 15 amino acids long. The germline V gene encodes CDR1 DFQATT and CDR2 SNEGSKA (reference sequence). V was clipped by 6 bases and J by 1 base; unmatched bases: 7.

This clonotype occurred a few times. The chain is built from TRBV5-1 and TRBJ1-5; D not resolved. The CDR3 has 15 residues. V was pared by 3 bases and J by 9 bases, with 19 bases between. The germline CDR1 and CDR2 sequences are SGHRS and YFSETQ. This CDR3 is CASSSSGPKSGPQHF. DNA for the CDR3: TGCGCCAGCAGCTCTTCAGGTCCAAAAAGCGGGCCCCAGCATTTT.

This clonotype is medium-sized in the sample. The genes are TRBV20-1 and TRBJ1-6; 9 bases agree with TRBD1. Germline V gives CDR1 DFQATT, CDR2 SNEGSKA (reference sequence). The length of the CDR3 is 17 residues. DNA of the CDR3: TGCAGCGCCGAAATGGGGACAGGGACGGCTAACAATTCACCCCTCCACTTT. Its translation is CSAEMGTGTANNSPLHF.

The rearrangement joins TRBV20-1 to TRBJ2-3; tentatively, D is TRBD1 (5 bases). The CDR3 is made up of 14 amino acids. V dropped 2 bases and J dropped 5 bases, with 14 bases sitting between them. The germline CDR1 and CDR2 sequences are DFQATT and SNEGSKA (reference sequence). The CDR3 bases are TGCAGTGCTAGACCCGCAGGGCGAGTAGATACGCAGTATTTT. Its protein is CSARPAGRVDTQYF.

The chain joins TRBV27 to TRBJ1-6; 7 bases agree with TRBD1. The CDR3 extends over 15 amino acids. V trimming: 3 bases; J trimming: 10 bases; junction bases outside the gene matches: 9. Looked up from germline, CDR1 is MNHEY and CDR2 is SMNVEV (reference sequence). CDR3 DNA sequence: TGTGCCAGCAGTTTTTTAGACAGGGAGGGATCACCCCTCCACTTT. This sequence encodes CASSFLDREGSPLHF.